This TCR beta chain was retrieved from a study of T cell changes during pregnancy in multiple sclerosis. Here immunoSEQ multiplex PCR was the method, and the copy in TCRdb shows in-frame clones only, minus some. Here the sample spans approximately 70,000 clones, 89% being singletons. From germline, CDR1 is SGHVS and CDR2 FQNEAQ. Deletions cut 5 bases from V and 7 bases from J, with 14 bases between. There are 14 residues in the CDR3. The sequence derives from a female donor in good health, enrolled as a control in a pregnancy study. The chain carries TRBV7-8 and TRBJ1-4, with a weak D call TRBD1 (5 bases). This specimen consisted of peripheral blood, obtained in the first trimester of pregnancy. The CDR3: CASSHWEGSEKLFF. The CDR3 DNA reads TGTGCCAGCAGCCATTGGGAGGGGTCTGAAAAACTGTTTTTT.